A single sample is the source of the 22 T cell receptor beta chains below, sequenced in a study of identical twins. In TCRdb, the 5' RACE reads were re-called with MiXCR into one record per CDR3 protein. The sample lists about 730,000 distinct CDR3 sequences, about 20% seen once, with 4% to 5.5% in the top ten. The data also belong to a second study, concerning T cells expressing NK-cell markers.

Source material: PBMCs. The receptor set was obtained from a woman aged 18-29 years in good health.

As for this clonotype: A much bigger clone sits one base away, suggesting this may be a read error. This rearrangement joins TRBV15 to TRBJ1-1; perhaps TRBD1 as D (6 bases). The germline gives CDR1 LNHNV, CDR2 YYDKDF (reference sequence). V gave up 0 bases and J gave up 3 bases, with 11 bases separating them. This CDR3 spans 15 amino acids. The DNA of the CDR3 is TGTGCCACCAGCAGAGAAAAGGGGGTGTACACTGAAGCTTTCTTT. It yields the protein CATSREKGVYTEAFF.

V gene TRBV5-6 combines with J gene TRBJ2-1; maybe TRBD1 (5 bases). Germline CDR1 reads SGHDT; CDR2 reads YYEEEE. V was trimmed by 2 bases and J by 6 bases, leaving 12 bases between them. The CDR3 sequence is 14 residues long. Written as DNA, the CDR3 is TGTGCCAGCAGCTTTGGCTTACAGGCCAATGAGCAGTTCTTC. This encodes CASSFGLQANEQFF.

This chain joins TRBV10-3 and TRBJ2-7, with unresolved D. Germline CDR1 and CDR2: ENHRY and SYGVKD. Trimming left V 4 bases short and J 5 bases short, with 9 bases between. This CDR3 region has 12 residues. CDR3 region: CAISGMADEQYF. The DNA for the CDR3 is TGTGCCATCAGTGGTATGGCAGACGAGCAGTACTTC.

This clonotype has at least ten counts. The chain links TRBV5-1 to TRBJ2-7; TRBD2 aligns across 7 bases. J was trimmed by 4 bases and V by 1 base; bases with no gene match: 14. Looked up from germline, CDR1 is SGHRS and CDR2 is YFSETQ. The CDR3 has 17 residues. CDR3 sequence reads: CASSLSGTRRTDYEQYF. CDR3 nucleotides: TGCGCCAGCAGCTTGAGCGGGACCCGGCGGACGGATTACGAGCAGTACTTC.

Ten or more counts support this clonotype. The chain joins TRBV6-5 to TRBJ2-1; D gene unclear. The ends were cut back, 3 bases at V and 0 bases at J, with 9 bases in the middle. Germline lookup yields CDR1 MNHEY and CDR2 SVGAGI. The CDR3 length is 15 residues. The CDR3 sequence is CASSYSRSSYNEQFF. As DNA, the CDR3 is TGTGCCAGCAGTTATTCGAGGAGCTCCTACAATGAGCAGTTCTTC.

The chain joins TRBV4-3 to TRBJ2-5; tentative D call: TRBD2 (5 bases). Trimming cost V 4 bases and J 7 bases, with 13 bases left between them. The germline CDR1 and CDR2 sequences are LGHNA and YSLEER. The CDR3 is 13 amino acids. CDR3 nucleotide sequence: TGCGCCAGCAGCCCATTCCTCCGGGGGACCCAGTACTTC. Encoded protein: CASSPFLRGTQYF.

This clonotype was detected many times. V is TRBV12-3 or TRBV12-4 and J is TRBJ2-1; D unclear. The ends were cut back, 6 bases at V and 6 bases at J, with 6 bases in the middle. This CDR3 has 11 residues. The chain's CDR3 is CASSLSNEQFF. For the CDR3, the DNA is TGTGCCAGCAGCCTCAGCAATGAGCAGTTCTTC.

The chain has TRBV27 and TRBJ2-7; 8 nucleotides match TRBD2. The CDR3 contains 14 residues. V shed 5 bases, J shed 2 bases, and the junction held 5 bases outside the gene matches. From germline, CDR1 is MNHEY and CDR2 SMNVEV (reference sequence). The CDR3 here is CASSPGLGPYEQYF. The DNA for the CDR3 is TGTGCCAGCAGTCCGGGACTAGGGCCCTACGAGCAGTACTTC.

This clonotype was found a few times. The J gene is TRBJ1-2, the V gene TRBV29-1, with unresolved D. The CDR3 has 12 amino acids. Germline V gives CDR1 SQVTM, CDR2 ANQGSEA. The V and J ends lost 4 bases and 8 bases respectively, with 14 bases between them. The CDR3, as DNA: TGCAGCGTTGTGGGAGTCGGGAACGGCTACACCTTC. Translation gives CSVVGVGNGYTF.

This clonotype has ten or more counts. V and J are TRBV12-3 or TRBV12-4 and TRBJ2-7; 10 bases map to TRBD2. This CDR3 contains 15 residues. The V gene end was trimmed by 7 bases and the J gene end by 3 bases; junction bases not matched to a gene: 9. CDR3 nucleotide sequence: TGTGCCAGCACCGAGAAACTAGCGGGGTACTACGAGCAGTACTTC. Amino acids: CASTEKLAGYYEQYF.

This clonotype has more than one count but fewer than ten. V gene TRBV9 combines with J gene TRBJ2-3; D unclear. Per germline, CDR1 SGDLS and CDR2 YYNGEE. The CDR3 contains 14 residues. Trimming removed 3 bases at V and 4 bases at J, with 12 bases between. This CDR3 is CASSERPQADTQYF. CDR3 bases: TGTGCCAGCAGCGAGAGGCCTCAAGCAGATACGCAGTATTTT. Full variable domain (rest looked up from reference TRBV9 and TRBJ2-3): DSGVTQTPKHLITATGQRVTLRCSPRSGDLSVYWYQQSLDQGLQFLIQYYNGEERAKGNILERFSAQQFPDLHSELNLSSLELGDSALYFCASSERPQADTQYFGPGTRLTVL.

The rearrangement uses TRBV2 and TRBJ1-5, with 8 bases that match TRBD1. Germline V CDR1 and CDR2: SNHLY, FYNNEI. J lost 7 bases, V lost 4 bases, and 9 bases had no gene match. The CDR3 consists of 15 residues. CDR3: CASSGGTGGRQPQHF. The CDR3 DNA reads TGTGCCAGCAGTGGCGGGACAGGTGGTCGGCAGCCCCAGCATTTT.

The rearrangement links TRBV6-1 to TRBJ1-2; D not resolved. The CDR3 runs to 12 residues. The germline V gene encodes CDR1 MNHNS and CDR2 SASEGT. V was trimmed by 2 bases and J by 1 base, leaving 2 bases between them. As DNA, the CDR3 is TGTGCCAGCAGTGAAAGTAACTATGGCTACACCTTC. Translating gives CASSESNYGYTF.

The chain has TRBV20-1 and TRBJ2-7; TRBD2 agrees at 9 bases. This CDR3 region has 15 residues. From germline, CDR1 is DFQATT and CDR2 SNEGSKA (reference sequence). The V gene end was trimmed by 1 base and the J gene end by 3 bases; junction bases not matched to a gene: 7. CDR3 bases: TGCAGTGCTAGAGGGGGGGGTAGCGGGAGCTACGAGCAGTACTTC. Residues: CSARGGGSGSYEQYF.

The chain combines TRBV20-1 with TRBJ2-5; D is perhaps TRBD2 (5 bases). Per the germline V gene, CDR1 is DFQATT and CDR2 is SNEGSKA (reference sequence). This CDR3 has 12 residues. With 6 bases removed from V and 1 base from J, the gap between germline ends came to 9 bases. The CDR3 bases are TGCAGTGCAGGGAGCGGCCAAGAGACCCAGTACTTC. Its translation is CSAGSGQETQYF.

The rearrangement joins TRBV6-5 to TRBJ2-5; D not resolved. Germline CDR1 MNHEY, CDR2 SVGAGI. The CDR3 is 13 residues long. Trimming removed 0 bases from V and 5 bases from J, with 7 bases in between. The CDR3 bases are TGTGCCAGCAGTTACTCGAGAGTTGAGACCCAGTACTTC. Translation gives CASSYSRVETQYF.

This clonotype came up a few times. The chain links TRBV20-1 to TRBJ2-3, with no clear D. The germline V gene has CDR1 DFQATT and CDR2 SNEGSKA (reference sequence). Trimming stripped 5 bases from V and 2 bases from J, with 14 bases between. The CDR3 is 14 residues long. CDR3 sequence: CSAWQTTPTDTQYF. CDR3 bases: TGCAGTGCTTGGCAGACAACTCCCACAGATACGCAGTATTTT.

This clonotype was seen repeatedly, ten times or more. The chain has TRBV10-3 and TRBJ2-7; D is unresolved. CDR3 size: 11 residues. In germline, CDR1 is ENHRY, CDR2 SYGVKD. Trimming removed 2 bases from V and 5 bases from J, with 4 bases in between. The CDR3 loop reads CAISEGHEQYF. CDR3 nucleotides: TGTGCCATCAGTGAGGGGCACGAGCAGTACTTC.

The rearrangement links TRBV20-1 to TRBJ2-1, with unresolved D. CDR1 DFQATT and CDR2 SNEGSKA come from the germline V gene (reference sequence). This CDR3 spans 10 amino acids. Trimming removed 1 base from V and 13 bases from J, with 8 bases in between. Here the CDR3 DNA reads TGCAGTGCTAGAGTTCAGGATCAGTTCTTC. It yields the protein CSARVQDQFF.

The genes are TRBV5-1 and TRBJ2-3, with 7 bases that match TRBD2. This CDR3 has 16 residues. CDR1 is SGHRS and CDR2 is YFSETQ in the germline V gene. V gave up 0 bases and J gave up 2 bases; unmatched junction bases: 6. CDR3 in amino acids: CASSLDPGGATDTQYF. DNA for the CDR3: TGCGCCAGCAGCTTGGATCCGGGGGGAGCCACAGATACGCAGTATTTT.

A few counts support this clonotype. The rearrangement uses TRBV15 and TRBJ1-1; perhaps TRBD1 as D (6 bases). This CDR3 is 15 amino acids long. The germline V gene has CDR1 LNHNV and CDR2 YYDKDF (reference sequence). Trimming shortened V by 0 bases and J by 2 bases, and 10 bases separated the two germline ends. Here the CDR3 DNA reads TGTGCCACCAGCAGAGATGGAGGGGGAAACACTGAAGCTTTCTTT. Amino acids: CATSRDGGGNTEAFF.

The chain combines TRBV12-3 or TRBV12-4 with TRBJ1-1; no clear D. The CDR3 totals 13 residues. The V and J ends lost 7 bases and 4 bases respectively, with 13 bases between them. The CDR3 spells CASKGKRITEAFF. Written as DNA, the CDR3 is TGTGCCAGCAAGGGCAAGCGGATCACTGAAGCTTTCTTT.